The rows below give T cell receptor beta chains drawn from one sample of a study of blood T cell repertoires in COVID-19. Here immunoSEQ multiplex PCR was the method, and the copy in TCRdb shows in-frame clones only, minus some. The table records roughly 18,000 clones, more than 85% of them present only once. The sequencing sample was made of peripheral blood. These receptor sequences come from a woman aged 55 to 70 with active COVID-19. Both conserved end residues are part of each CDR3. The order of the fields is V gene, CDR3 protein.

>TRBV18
CASSPAGSSYNEQFF
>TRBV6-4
CASSDSGISPLHF
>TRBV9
CASSLTAGAYNEQFF
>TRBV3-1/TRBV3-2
CASSAKGTGPGNTIYF
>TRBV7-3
CASSLSGQETQYF
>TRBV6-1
CASSDNSYGYTF
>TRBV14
CASSHIDSLWEAFF
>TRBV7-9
CASSPLNQPQHF
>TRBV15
CATSRDLASGVTDTQYF
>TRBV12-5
CASGPSGGGPTGELFF
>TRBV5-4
CASGQGPHSPLHF
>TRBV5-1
CASSNVRGQDEQYF
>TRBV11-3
CASSLMAGDRNEQFF
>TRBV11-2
CRRDRRNRSYNEQFF
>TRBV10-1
CASRAGFADTQYF